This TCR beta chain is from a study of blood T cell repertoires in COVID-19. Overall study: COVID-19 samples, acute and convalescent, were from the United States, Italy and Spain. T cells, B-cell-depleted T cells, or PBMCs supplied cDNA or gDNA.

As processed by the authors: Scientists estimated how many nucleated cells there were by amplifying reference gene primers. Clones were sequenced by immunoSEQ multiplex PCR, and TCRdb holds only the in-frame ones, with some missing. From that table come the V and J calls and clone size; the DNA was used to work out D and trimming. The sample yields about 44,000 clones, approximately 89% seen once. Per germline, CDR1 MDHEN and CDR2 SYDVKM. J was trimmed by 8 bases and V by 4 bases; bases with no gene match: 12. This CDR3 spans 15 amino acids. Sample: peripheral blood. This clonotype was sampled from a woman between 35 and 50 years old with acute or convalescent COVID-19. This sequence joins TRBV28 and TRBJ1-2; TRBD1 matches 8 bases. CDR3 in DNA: TGTGCCAGCAGTTCTTATAATGACAGGGGAGAGGGCTACACCTTC. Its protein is CASSSYNDRGEGYTF.